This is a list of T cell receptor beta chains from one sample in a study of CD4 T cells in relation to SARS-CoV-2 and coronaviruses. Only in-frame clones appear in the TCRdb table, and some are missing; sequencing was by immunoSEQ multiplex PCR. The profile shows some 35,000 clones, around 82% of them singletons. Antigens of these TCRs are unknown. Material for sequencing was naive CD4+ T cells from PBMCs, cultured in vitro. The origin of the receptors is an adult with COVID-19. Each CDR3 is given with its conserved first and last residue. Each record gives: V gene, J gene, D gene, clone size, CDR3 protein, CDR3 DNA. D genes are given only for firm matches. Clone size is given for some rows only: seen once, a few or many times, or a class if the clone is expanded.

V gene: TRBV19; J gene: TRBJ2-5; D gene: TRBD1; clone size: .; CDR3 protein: CATRGLVETQYF; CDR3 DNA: TGTGCCACGAGGGGGCTAGTAGAGACCCAGTACTTC
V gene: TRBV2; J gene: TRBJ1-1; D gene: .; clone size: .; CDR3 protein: CASRNSMNTEAFF; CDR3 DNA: TGTGCCAGCAGGAACAGTATGAACACTGAAGCTTTCTTT
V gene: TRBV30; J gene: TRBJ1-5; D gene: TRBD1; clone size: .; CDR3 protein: CAWGTGGGNQPQHF; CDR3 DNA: TGTGCCTGGGGGACAGGGGGCGGCAATCAGCCCCAGCATTTT
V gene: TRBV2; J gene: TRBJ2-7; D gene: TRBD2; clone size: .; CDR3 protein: CASKDLAGLYEQYF; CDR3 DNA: TGTGCCAGCAAAGATCTAGCGGGACTCTACGAGCAGTACTTC
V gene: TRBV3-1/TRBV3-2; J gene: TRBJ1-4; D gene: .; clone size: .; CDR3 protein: CASSQVGDPGTNEKLFF; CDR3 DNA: TGTGCCAGCAGCCAAGTTGGTGACCCTGGAACTAATGAAAAACTGTTTTTT
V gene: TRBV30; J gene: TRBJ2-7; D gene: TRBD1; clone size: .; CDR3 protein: CAWRDRGELYEQYF; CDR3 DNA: TGTGCCTGGAGGGACAGGGGGGAGCTCTACGAGCAGTACTTC
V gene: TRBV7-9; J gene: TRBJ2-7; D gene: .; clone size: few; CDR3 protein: CASSLVQGSTYEQYF; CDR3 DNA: TGTGCCAGCAGCTTAGTGCAGGGCTCTACCTACGAGCAGTACTTC
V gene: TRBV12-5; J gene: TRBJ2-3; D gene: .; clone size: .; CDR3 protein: CASGLVPSDTQYF; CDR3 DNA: TGTGCTAGTGGTTTGGTACCGTCAGATACGCAGTATTTT
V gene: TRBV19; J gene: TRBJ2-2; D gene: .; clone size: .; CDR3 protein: CASSSDAAYFTGELFF; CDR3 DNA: TGTGCCAGTAGCTCCGACGCGGCCTACTTCACCGGGGAGCTGTTTTTT
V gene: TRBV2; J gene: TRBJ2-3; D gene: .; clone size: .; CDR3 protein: CASSLLTDTQYF; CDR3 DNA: TGTGCCAGCAGCCTTCTCACAGATACGCAGTATTTT
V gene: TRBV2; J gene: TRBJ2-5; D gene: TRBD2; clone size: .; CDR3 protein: CASSGDWGGKETQYF; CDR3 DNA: TGTGCCAGCAGTGGGGACTGGGGGGGAAAAGAGACCCAGTACTTC
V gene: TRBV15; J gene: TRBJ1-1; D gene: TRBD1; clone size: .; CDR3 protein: CATSTGQGSAFF; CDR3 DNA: TGTGCCACCAGCACCGGACAGGGATCAGCTTTCTTT
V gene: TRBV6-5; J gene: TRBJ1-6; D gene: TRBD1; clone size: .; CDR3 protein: CASSYFTGGSSPLHF; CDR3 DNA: TGTGCCAGCAGTTACTTCACAGGGGGGAGTTCACCCCTCCACTTT
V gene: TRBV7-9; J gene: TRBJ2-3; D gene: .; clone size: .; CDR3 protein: CASSRGSGGTDTQYF; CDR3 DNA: TGTGCCAGCAGCAGGGGTAGCGGAGGCACAGATACGCAGTATTTT
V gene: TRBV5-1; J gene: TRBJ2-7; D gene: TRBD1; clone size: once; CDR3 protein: CASSSDRASYEQYF; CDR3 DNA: TGCGCCAGCAGCTCAGACAGGGCCTCCTACGAGCAGTACTTC
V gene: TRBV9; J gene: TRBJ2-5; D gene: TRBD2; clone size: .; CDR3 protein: CASSVGLAGAQETQYF; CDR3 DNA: TGTGCCAGCAGCGTAGGACTAGCGGGAGCTCAAGAGACCCAGTACTTC
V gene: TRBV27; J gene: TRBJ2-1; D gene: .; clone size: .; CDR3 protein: CASSFWRGEQFF; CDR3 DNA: TGTGCCAGCAGTTTCTGGAGGGGTGAGCAGTTCTTC
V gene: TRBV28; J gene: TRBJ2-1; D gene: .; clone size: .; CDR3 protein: CASTTPYGGEGNEQFF; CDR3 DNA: TGTGCCAGCACCACTCCATACGGAGGCGAAGGGAATGAGCAGTTCTTC
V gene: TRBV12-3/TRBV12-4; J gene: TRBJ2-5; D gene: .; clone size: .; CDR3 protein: CASIRDSKGTQYF; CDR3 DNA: TGTGCCAGCATACGGGACTCAAAAGGGACCCAGTACTTC
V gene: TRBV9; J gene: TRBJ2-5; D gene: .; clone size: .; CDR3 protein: CASSVATKETQYF; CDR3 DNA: TGTGCCAGCAGCGTTGCCACTAAAGAGACCCAGTACTTC
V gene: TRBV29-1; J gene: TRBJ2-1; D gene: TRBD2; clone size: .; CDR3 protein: CSVEDGTSGRLGEQFF; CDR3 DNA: TGCAGCGTTGAAGACGGGACTAGCGGGAGGTTGGGTGAGCAGTTCTTC
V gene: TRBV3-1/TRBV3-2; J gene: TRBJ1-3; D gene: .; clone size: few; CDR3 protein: CASSTLNVGNTIYF; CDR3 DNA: TGTGCCAGCAGCACCCTGAACGTGGGAAACACCATATATTTT
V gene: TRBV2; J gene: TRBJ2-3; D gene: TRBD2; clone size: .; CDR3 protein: CASSHPLAGDRGVDTDTQYF; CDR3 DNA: TGTGCCAGCAGTCATCCTCTAGCGGGAGATAGGGGGGTCGACACAGATACGCAGTATTTT
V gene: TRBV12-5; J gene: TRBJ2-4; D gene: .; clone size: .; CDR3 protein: CASGFMTRHRDRAKNIQYF; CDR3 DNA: TGTGCTAGTGGTTTTATGACCCGCCACCGGGACCGAGCCAAAAACATTCAGTACTTC
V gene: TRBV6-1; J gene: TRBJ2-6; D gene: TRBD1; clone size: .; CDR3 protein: CASSAYWDRGHSGANVLTF; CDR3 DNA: TGTGCCAGCAGTGCCTACTGGGACAGGGGACACTCTGGGGCCAACGTCCTGACTTTC
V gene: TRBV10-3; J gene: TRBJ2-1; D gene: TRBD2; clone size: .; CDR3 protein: CAISAAGAGEQFF; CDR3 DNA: TGTGCCATCAGTGCCGCGGGAGCGGGTGAGCAGTTCTTC
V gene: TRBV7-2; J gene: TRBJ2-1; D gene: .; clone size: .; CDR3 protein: CASSLAWENNEQFF; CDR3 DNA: TGTGCCAGCAGCTTAGCTTGGGAAAACAATGAGCAGTTCTTC
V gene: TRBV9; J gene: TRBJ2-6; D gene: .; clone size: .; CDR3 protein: CASSVGPGRVGANVLTF; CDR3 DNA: TGTGCCAGCAGCGTAGGGCCCGGACGGGTTGGGGCCAACGTCCTGACTTTC
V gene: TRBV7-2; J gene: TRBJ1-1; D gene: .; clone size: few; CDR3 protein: CASSLERNTEAFF; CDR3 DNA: TGTGCCAGCAGCTTAGAACGGAACACTGAAGCTTTCTTT
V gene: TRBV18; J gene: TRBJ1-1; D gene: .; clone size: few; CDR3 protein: CASSPYGNMNTEAFF; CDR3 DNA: TGTGCCAGCTCACCATACGGGAACATGAACACTGAAGCTTTCTTT
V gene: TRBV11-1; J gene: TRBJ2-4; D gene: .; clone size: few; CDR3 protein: CASSAGVQDIDIQYF; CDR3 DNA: TGTGCCAGCAGCGCAGGGGTACAGGACATCGACATTCAGTACTTC
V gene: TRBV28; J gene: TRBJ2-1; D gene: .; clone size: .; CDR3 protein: CASSPTGWGEGTYNEQFF; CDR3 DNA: TGTGCCAGCAGTCCAACGGGGTGGGGGGAAGGGACCTACAATGAGCAGTTCTTC
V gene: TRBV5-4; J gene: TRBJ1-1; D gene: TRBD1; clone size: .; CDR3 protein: CASSPRTGSNTEAFF; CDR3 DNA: TGTGCCAGCAGCCCGAGGACAGGGTCGAACACTGAAGCTTTCTTT
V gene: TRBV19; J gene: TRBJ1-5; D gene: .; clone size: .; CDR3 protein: CASSIGMGLHFRGNQPQHF; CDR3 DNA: TGTGCCAGTAGTATAGGAATGGGGCTCCACTTTAGGGGCAATCAGCCCCAGCATTTT
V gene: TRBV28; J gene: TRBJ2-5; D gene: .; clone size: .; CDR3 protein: CASSLETQYF; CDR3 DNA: TGTGCCAGCAGTTTGGAGACCCAGTACTTC
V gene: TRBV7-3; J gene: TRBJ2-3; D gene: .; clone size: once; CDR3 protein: CASSLTRATADTQYF; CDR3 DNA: TGTGCCAGCAGCTTAACCCGAGCCACGGCAGATACGCAGTATTTT
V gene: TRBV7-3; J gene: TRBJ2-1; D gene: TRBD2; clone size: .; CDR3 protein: CASRSSGTYNEQFF; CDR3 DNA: TGTGCCAGCAGGTCTAGCGGGACCTACAATGAGCAGTTCTTC
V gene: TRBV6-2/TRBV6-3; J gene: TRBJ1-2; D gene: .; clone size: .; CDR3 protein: CASSYLHSFYGYTF; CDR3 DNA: TGTGCCAGCAGTTACTTGCACAGCTTCTATGGCTACACCTTC